Shown below are 12 T cell receptor beta chains from a single sample sequenced in a study of response to subunit inactivated influenza vaccine. TCRdb re-analysed the RT-PCR reads in MiXCR, keeping a single row per CDR3 protein. In the table there are 400,000 to 650,000 distinct CDR3 sequences, 7.2% of which are singletons. Material: PBMCs from blood, obtained approximately 25 months after vaccination. The receptors were gathered from a man between 50 and 69 years old who received an inactivated influenza vaccine.

This clonotype was detected only a few times. The chain combines TRBV5-1 with TRBJ1-1, with no clear D. CDR1 is SGHRS, CDR2 YFSETQ, per germline. V was cut by 3 bases and J by 6 bases, with 12 bases left in between. The CDR3 spans 13 residues. Here the CDR3 DNA reads TGCGCCAGCAGCTCGGAGATAGCGGCTGAAGCTTTCTTT. It codes for CASSSEIAAEAFF.

The gene calls are TRBV10-1 and TRBJ2-2, with 7 bases fitting TRBD2. The CDR3 runs 14 residues. Germline CDR1 and CDR2: WNHNN and SYGVQD (reference sequence). V dropped 4 bases and J dropped 5; count of bases not matched to a gene: 4. This CDR3 reads CASSAIGGTGELFF. CDR3 DNA: TGCGCCAGCAGTGCTATCGGGGGGACCGGGGAGCTGTTTTTT.

This clonotype was observed a few times. This rearrangement joins TRBV12-3 or TRBV12-4 to TRBJ1-2; 9 nucleotides align to TRBD1. With 6 bases clipped from V and 7 bases from J, the junction kept 9 bases outside the gene matches. The CDR3 contains 14 residues. CDR3 DNA: TGTGCCAGCAGGTCCATGGGACAGGGAGGTGGCTACACCTTC. Protein sequence: CASRSMGQGGGYTF.

V usage is TRBV7-9 and J usage is TRBJ2-1, with D tentatively TRBD1 (6 bases). The CDR3 has 14 amino acids. Between the trimmed V and J ends, which lost 7 bases and 4 bases, there was a span of 14 bases. Germline values: CDR1 SEHNR, CDR2 FQNEAQ (reference sequence). CDR3 residues: CASTQLGAYNEQFF. For the CDR3, the DNA is TGTGCCAGCACCCAGCTGGGGGCGTACAATGAGCAGTTCTTC.

The V and J genes are TRBV4-3 and TRBJ2-7, with D unclear. This CDR3 is 14 amino acids long. V gave up 1 base and J gave up 1 base, with 8 bases separating them. Germline V CDR1 and CDR2: LGHNA, YSLEER. CDR3 bases: TGCGCCAGCAGCCAAGTGGCCAGATCCTACGAGCAGTACTTC. Translated, it gives CASSQVARSYEQYF.

This clonotype was seen a few times. The chain couples TRBV7-8 to TRBJ2-7; D may match TRBD1 or TRBD2 (5 bases each). The CDR3 extends over 16 amino acids. Germline V CDR1 and CDR2: SGHVS, FQNEAQ. Trimming stripped 3 bases from V and 0 bases from J, with 15 bases between. Here the CDR3 reads CASSFSIGAGSYEQYF. The CDR3 DNA reads TGTGCCAGCAGCTTTTCTATTGGGGCGGGCTCCTACGAGCAGTACTTC.

The chain recombines TRBV6-5 with TRBJ2-7; D is possibly TRBD1 (5 bases). V dropped 6 bases and J dropped 3 bases, with 9 bases sitting between them. Per the germline V gene, CDR1 is MNHEY and CDR2 is SVGAGI. The CDR3 is made up of 12 amino acids. The CDR3 DNA reads as TGTGCCAGCAGGAGACAGAGCTACGAGCAGTACTTC. Amino acids: CASRRQSYEQYF.

This rearrangement joins TRBV4-1 to TRBJ2-6; 9 positions match TRBD1. The CDR3 runs to 20 residues. V lost 3 bases to trimming and J lost 1 base; unmatched junction nucleotides: 13. Germline V gene sequence: CDR1 MGHRA, CDR2 YSYEKL. The CDR3 bases are TGCGCCAGCAGCCAGCAGAGACCGGGACAGGGAAGGTCTGGGGCCAACGTCCTGACTTTC. It encodes CASSQQRPGQGRSGANVLTF.

The V and J genes are TRBV20-1 and TRBJ2-5; D gene ambiguous. Trimming took 5 bases from V and 2 from J, leaving 9 bases between them. From germline, CDR1 is DFQATT and CDR2 SNEGSKA (reference sequence). This CDR3 contains 12 residues. CDR3 protein: CSAGNMQETQYF. CDR3 sequence (DNA): TGCAGTGCTGGAAACATGCAAGAGACCCAGTACTTC.

This clonotype turned up a few times. This rearrangement joins TRBV3-1 to TRBJ2-1; a possible D gene is TRBD2 (5 bases). The CDR3 totals 16 residues. Germline CDR1 is LGHDT and CDR2 is YNNKEL (reference sequence). Between the trimmed V and J ends, which lost 2 bases and 2 bases, there was a span of 13 bases. CDR3 DNA: TGTGCCAGCAGCCAACCGGGATCAGTGGCCTACAATGAGCAGTTCTTC. Its protein product is CASSQPGSVAYNEQFF.

The table lists this clonotype with many counts. This chain joins TRBV9 and TRBJ2-7; no clear D gene. The germline gives CDR1 SGDLS, CDR2 YYNGEE. Trimming left V 4 bases short and J 3 bases short, with 20 bases between. The CDR3 is 16 amino acids. CDR3: CASSFSTGPPVYEQYF. The CDR3 DNA sequence: TGTGCCAGCAGCTTCAGTACCGGTCCCCCCGTCTACGAGCAGTACTTC.

The table lists this clonotype with a few counts. The chain combines TRBV6-1 with TRBJ1-5; no reliable D call. Trimming stripped 6 bases from V and 1 base from J, with 10 bases between. The CDR3 has 14 residues. Germline V CDR1 and CDR2: MNHNS, SASEGT. This CDR3 reads CASRETVSNQPQHF. For the CDR3, the DNA is TGTGCCAGCAGAGAGACGGTGAGCAATCAGCCCCAGCATTTT.